The 2 T cell receptor beta chains given below trace back to one sample, sequenced in a study of PD-1 blockade in classical Hodgkin lymphoma. Each patient's relapse followed autologous stem cell transplantation, and brentuximab vedotin exposure varied. Only in-frame clones appear in the TCRdb table, and some are missing; sequencing was by immunoSEQ multiplex PCR. Of some 16,000 clones listed, approximately 88% were seen once; the top ten hold 35% to 40%. The sequenced sample was peripheral blood mononuclear cells (PBMCs), obtained before the second cycle of nivolumab. These receptors all come from a human donor with classical Hodgkin lymphoma.

This clone was detected only a few times. V gene TRBV28 combines with J gene TRBJ2-3, with 10 nucleotides matching TRBD2. V lost 6 bases to trimming and J lost 1 base; unmatched junction nucleotides: 4. This CDR3 has 15 amino acids. CDR1 and CDR2 (germline): MDHEN, SYDVKM. CDR3 nucleotide sequence: TGTGCCAGCAGCTCCCTAGCGGGGGGCACAGATACGCAGTATTTT. As protein: CASSSLAGGTDTQYF. The full variable domain, rest sourced from reference TRBV28 and TRBJ2-3, is DVKVTQSSRYLVKRTGEKVFLECVQDMDHENMFWYRQDPGLGLRLIYFSYDVKMKEKGDIPEGYSVSREKKERFSLILESASTNQTSMYLCASSSLAGGTDTQYFGPGTRLTVL.

The J gene is TRBJ1-2, the V gene TRBV5-1; 8 nucleotides agree with TRBD1. V lost 3 bases and J lost 4; bases outside the gene matches: 20. The CDR3 length is 19 residues. Germline assignment: CDR1 SGHRS and CDR2 YFSETQ. CDR3: CASSSTIIFRTGRSYGYTF. CDR3 bases: TGCGCCAGCAGCTCTACAATAATTTTTCGGACAGGGAGAAGCTATGGCTACACCTTC.